This T cell receptor beta chain stems from a study of shared clonotypes between healthy human individuals. With 7 bases removed from V and 4 bases from J, the gap between germline ends came to 4 bases. Germline CDR1 reads SGHTS; CDR2 reads YDEGEE. The length of the CDR3 is 10 residues. Deep-level assay runs were performed. Libraries were prepared by immunoSEQ multiplex PCR; TCRdb keeps only in-frame clonotypes and omits some of them. The sample shows some 2.1 million clones, 90% to 95% of them seen only once. Cells designated naive CD8 were CD45RO-negative and were positively selected for CCR7, with terminally differentiated effector memory CD45RA+ cells excluded.

Sequenced input: naive CD8+ T cells from PBMCs. The rearrangement links TRBV5-8 to TRBJ2-3, with D uncertain. The TCR comes from a man between 18 and 35 years old in good health. Some clones in this sample may be carry-over from other donors' samples. The CDR3 is CASPSDTQYF. The CDR3 DNA sequence: TGTGCCAGCCCATCAGATACGCAGTATTTT.